This T cell receptor beta chain was captured in a study of T-cell memory formation after mild COVID-19. Study in general: TCR clusters largely stayed donor specific. Study findings and constraints: Later expanders leaned CD4+, whereas clones that contracted between day 15 and 85 were balanced CD4/CD8. Mostly located in CM and EM were contracting CD4+ clones, with contracting CD8+ clones located in EMRA. The study detected some responding clones in pre-infection memory, suggesting cross-reactive memory joined.

J lost 6 bases, V lost 5 bases, and 13 bases had no gene match. The CDR3 extends over 15 amino acids. The germline V gene has CDR1 SQVTM and CDR2 ANQGSEA. Of note for this clonotype: The antigen is unknown.

A single record per CDR3 protein comes from TCRdb applying MiXCR to the 5' RACE reads. The repertoire has 550,000 to 650,000 distinct CDR3 sequences, approximately 15% of them found once; the top ten carry less than 10%. This TCR derives from an adult woman who had mild COVID-19 (a few samples of this study predate the infection). Cell type and time point are not known. The chain uses TRBV29-1 and TRBJ2-3; 8 nucleotides line up with TRBD2. The sample consisted of PBMCs or a T cell subset sorted from them (not recorded which). Written as DNA, the CDR3 is TGCAGCGTTCAACCGGGACTAGACCAACATGATACGCAGTATTTT. As protein: CSVQPGLDQHDTQYF.